Following are 19 T cell receptor beta chains from one sample sequenced in a study of shared T cell receptors in the human thymus. Sequencing used immunoSEQ multiplex PCR; TCRdb keeps in-frame clones, though not all of them. The sample has some 400,000 clones; 95% are singletons. The source material was thymocytes. These receptors were collected from a human donor.

The table lists this clone with a count of one. The V and J genes are TRBV7-9 and TRBJ2-5; 14 nucleotides line up with TRBD2. The CDR3 has 15 residues. With 4 bases clipped from V and 5 bases from J, the junction kept 3 bases outside the gene matches. Germline CDR1 reads SEHNR; CDR2 reads FQNEAQ (reference sequence). The CDR3 DNA sequence: TGTGCCAGCAGCTACGGACTAGCGGGAGGTGAGACCCAGTACTTC. This sequence encodes CASSYGLAGGETQYF.

This clone appeared a single time. V and J are TRBV14 and TRBJ2-2; 10 nucleotides line up with TRBD1. Germline CDR1 reads SGHDN; CDR2 reads FVKESK. This CDR3 has 21 residues. V lost 4 bases to trimming and J lost 2 bases; unmatched junction nucleotides: 19. CDR3 DNA sequence: TGTGCCAGCAGCCCGAAAAAGATGGGACAGGGGCCTTCTCCTAACACCGGGGAGCTGTTTTTT. This codes for CASSPKKMGQGPSPNTGELFF.

The CDR3 is CASSLGTANTEAFF. The CDR3 DNA reads as TGTGCCAGCAGCCTCGGGACAGCAAACACTGAAGCTTTCTTT. The gene calls are TRBV5-4 and TRBJ1-1; 7 nucleotides line up with TRBD1. V trimming: 4 bases; J trimming: 2 bases; junction bases outside the gene matches: 5. Germline CDR1 and CDR2: SGHNT and YYREEE (reference sequence). This CDR3 is built from 14 residues. The full variable domain, in which reference TRBV5-4 and TRBJ1-1 provide the parts outside the CDR3, is ETGVTQSPTHLIKTRGQQVTLRCSSQSGHNTVSWYQQALGQGPQFIFQYYREEENGRGNFPPRFSGLQFPNYSSELNVNALELDDSALYLCASSLGTANTEAFFGQGTRLTVV.

This chain connects TRBV4-3 to TRBJ2-3; D possibly corresponds to TRBD2 (7 bases). The germline V gene encodes CDR1 LGHNA and CDR2 YSLEER. The CDR3 is 16 amino acids. The V and J ends lost 1 base and 1 base respectively, with 12 bases between them. In nucleotides, the CDR3 is TGCGCCAGCAGCCAAGCGTTCGGGGGGCGCACAGATACGCAGTATTTT. It specifies CASSQAFGGRTDTQYF.

This clone is a singleton in its sample. The chain joins TRBV25-1 to TRBJ2-2; TRBD2 matches 11 bases. V gave up 1 base and J gave up 5 bases; unmatched junction bases: 6. Germline assignment: CDR1 MGHDK and CDR2 SYGVNS. This CDR3 contains 17 residues. Written as DNA, the CDR3 is TGTGCCAGCAGTGAATTAGGTAGCGGGAGGGGTACCGGGGAGCTGTTTTTT. As protein: CASSELGSGRGTGELFF.

The chain combines TRBV15 with TRBJ2-1, with 10 bases fitting TRBD2. CDR1 is LNHNV and CDR2 is YYDKDF in the germline V gene (reference sequence). The length of the CDR3 is 16 residues. Losses at the gene ends were 5 bases for V and 5 bases for J; bases not matched to a gene: 9. The CDR3 sequence is CATSGLLAGADNEQFF. As DNA, the CDR3 is TGTGCCACCAGCGGTTTGCTAGCGGGAGCTGACAATGAGCAGTTCTTC.

The chain joins TRBV7-8 to TRBJ2-1, with D unclear. The CDR3 is made up of 15 amino acids. Per germline, CDR1 SGHVS and CDR2 FQNEAQ. V was cut by 5 bases and J by 0 bases, with 11 bases left in between. The CDR3 spells CASSPLTSSYNEQFF. The CDR3 DNA follows: TGTGCCAGCAGCCCCTTGACAAGCTCCTACAATGAGCAGTTCTTC.

The J gene is TRBJ2-7, the V gene TRBV21-1; TRBD1, the table's D call, lacks a check against the DNA. TRBV21-1 has pseudogene status. This CDR3 spans 13 amino acids. This CDR3 reads CASSKAPQGPLSF. DNA for the CDR3: TGTGCCAGCAGCAAAGCCCCCCAGGGCCCCCTTTCGTTC.

This chain connects TRBV25-1 to TRBJ2-7; D ambiguous. Deletions cut 6 bases from V and 0 bases from J, with 9 bases between. CDR1 MGHDK and CDR2 SYGVNS come from the germline V gene. The CDR3 runs to 13 residues. This CDR3 reads CASSPKGSYEQYF. The DNA of the CDR3 is TGTGCCAGCAGCCCGAAGGGCTCCTACGAGCAGTACTTC.

This clone was found once. The chain links TRBV10-3 to TRBJ1-2; 8 bases map to TRBD1. The ends lost 9 bases at V and 8 bases at J; junction bases unmatched: 11. Germline-derived CDR1 and CDR2 are ENHRY and SYGVKD. The CDR3 has 13 amino acids. The CDR3 here is CAILGDRQGGYTF. CDR3 sequence (DNA): TGTGCCATTTTAGGGGACAGGCAAGGGGGCTACACCTTC.

The chain recombines TRBV6-5 with TRBJ1-1; no firm D call. This CDR3 has 15 amino acids. Trimming cost V 8 bases and J 1 base, with 17 bases left between them. CDR1 and CDR2 from the germline V gene are MNHEY and SVGAGI. The CDR3 DNA reads TGTGCCAGCGCCATAGCCCCAGACCGGAACACTGAAGCTTTCTTT. It codes for CASAIAPDRNTEAFF.

This clone was seen a single time. V is TRBV15 and J is TRBJ2-5; 9 positions match TRBD1. With 5 bases clipped from V and 5 bases from J, the junction kept 12 bases outside the gene matches. Germline values: CDR1 LNHNV, CDR2 YYDKDF (reference sequence). This CDR3 region has 16 residues. In nucleotides, the CDR3 is TGTGCCACCAGCGTACTTAGACAGGGGGAGATGGAGACCCAGTACTTC. The encoded protein is CATSVLRQGEMETQYF. The variable domain in full, completed from reference TRBV15 and TRBJ2-5, reads DAMVIQNPRYQVTQFGKPVTLSCSQTLNHNVMYWYQQKSSQAPKLLFHYYDKDFNNEADTPDNFQSRRPNTSFCFLDIRSPGLGDTAMYLCATSVLRQGEMETQYFGPGTRLLVL.

This clone was recorded only once. The V and J genes are TRBV28 and TRBJ1-2; the D gene is possibly TRBD1 (6 bases). The CDR3 is made up of 14 amino acids. V lost 7 bases and J 6 bases, leaving 18 bases between the germline ends. CDR1 and CDR2 from the germline V gene are MDHEN and SYDVKM. Here the CDR3 reads CASTIQWGLNGYTF. CDR3 sequence (DNA): TGTGCCAGCACCATCCAGTGGGGGCTGAATGGCTACACCTTC.

V usage is TRBV9 and J usage is TRBJ2-3; weak D call: TRBD1 (6 bases). This CDR3 has 20 amino acids. Between the trimmed V and J ends, which lost 0 bases and 3 bases, there was a span of 26 bases. Per the germline V gene, CDR1 is SGDLS and CDR2 is YYNGEE. The CDR3 region is CASSVEGGRPSLQSTDTQYF. CDR3 nucleotides: TGTGCCAGCAGCGTAGAAGGGGGACGGCCCTCGTTACAATCTACAGATACGCAGTATTTT. The full variable domain, its missing parts supplied by reference TRBV9 and TRBJ2-3, is DSGVTQTPKHLITATGQRVTLRCSPRSGDLSVYWYQQSLDQGLQFLIQYYNGEERAKGNILERFSAQQFPDLHSELNLSSLELGDSALYFCASSVEGGRPSLQSTDTQYFGPGTRLTVL.

This sequence joins TRBV28 and TRBJ2-7; 8 bases map to TRBD1. Germline CDR1 is MDHEN and CDR2 is SYDVKM. J was trimmed by 0 bases and V by 2 bases; bases with no gene match: 3. The CDR3 runs to 15 residues. CDR3 amino acids: CASSLRDRFSYEQYF. For the CDR3, the DNA is TGTGCCAGCAGTTTACGGGACAGGTTCTCCTACGAGCAGTACTTC.

The chain combines TRBV7-4 with TRBJ1-1; tentatively, D is TRBD1 (5 bases). Germline V gene sequence: CDR1 SGHVT, CDR2 SQSDAQ. With 3 bases removed from V and 3 bases from J, the gap between germline ends came to 17 bases. The CDR3 runs to 16 residues. The CDR3 DNA sequence: TGTGCCAGCAGCTTCGCCCCGGGGGGAGACGACACTGAAGCTTTCTTT. As protein: CASSFAPGGDDTEAFF.

The chain links TRBV5-1 to TRBJ2-7, with D perhaps TRBD2 (6 bases). The CDR3 runs 15 residues. V lost 3 bases and J lost 2, with 15 bases in between. Germline CDR1 reads SGHRS; CDR2 reads YFSETQ. This CDR3 reads CASSSGTFIPYEQYF. CDR3 DNA sequence: TGCGCCAGCAGCTCCGGGACTTTTATTCCCTACGAGCAGTACTTC. Looking up the rest from reference TRBV5-1 and TRBJ2-7 gives the full variable domain: KAGVTQTPRYLIKTRGQQVTLSCSPISGHRSVSWYQQTPGQGLQFLFEYFSETQRNKGNFPGRFSGRQFSNSRSEMNVSTLELGDSALYLCASSSGTFIPYEQYFGPGTRLTVT.

The V gene is TRBV11-3, the J gene TRBJ2-2, with unresolved D. The CDR3 length is 15 residues. The ends were cut back, 3 bases at V and 6 bases at J, with 14 bases in the middle. CDR1 is SGHNT, CDR2 YENEEA, per germline. This chain's CDR3 is CASSLTPDSSGELFF. Written as DNA, the CDR3 is TGTGCCAGCAGCTTGACCCCTGACTCTTCCGGGGAGCTGTTTTTT.

The chain has TRBV30 and TRBJ2-7; 12 bases are a match to TRBD1. The germline gives CDR1 GTSNPN, CDR2 SVGIG (reference sequence). CDR3 length: 15 residues. The V segment lost 4 bases and the J segment 5 bases; nucleotides outside the gene matches: 9. CDR3 sequence (DNA): TGTGCCTGGAAAGGGGGACAGGGGGCAAAGGACGAGCAGTACTTC. Encoded protein: CAWKGGQGAKDEQYF. The whole variable domain, remainder taken from reference TRBV30 and TRBJ2-7, is SQTIHQWPATLVQPVGSPLSLECTVEGTSNPNLYWYRQAAGRGLQLLFYSVGIGQISSEVPQNLSASRPQDRQFILSSKKLLLSDSGFYLCAWKGGQGAKDEQYFGPGTRLTVT.